The 10 T cell receptor beta chains below were found in one sample sequenced in a study of T cells in Graves' hyperthyroidism and ophthalmopathy. Template material for amplifying TCR beta CDR3 regions consisted of RNA transcripts. HTBI primers were employed in a first-round RT-PCR of the TCR CDR3. In TCRdb, the multiplex PCR reads were re-called with MiXCR into one record per CDR3 protein. The sample has hundreds of thousands of distinct CDR3 sequences, less than 25% seen once. Sequencing was carried out using blood. The receptors here all came from a man aged 30-40 years with Graves' ophthalmopathy.

Many counts were recorded for this clonotype. This chain joins TRBV3-1 and TRBJ1-2, with TRBD1 identical over 7 bases. This CDR3 has 15 residues. CDR1 is LGHDT, CDR2 YNNKEL, per germline (reference sequence). V dropped 5 bases and J dropped 3; count of bases not matched to a gene: 9. Here the CDR3 DNA reads TGTGCCAGCAGCTCGACTGTACAGGGGCACTATGGCTACACCTTC. Translating it yields CASSSTVQGHYGYTF.

This clonotype was seen many times. The V gene is TRBV28, the J gene TRBJ2-7; D might be TRBD2 (6 bases). Trimming stripped 4 bases from V and 2 bases from J, with 18 bases between. CDR3 length equals 16 residues. Per germline, CDR1 MDHEN and CDR2 SYDVKM. As DNA, the CDR3 is TGTGCCAGCAGTTCCCCCTGGGACGGGAGAGCCTACGAGCAGTACTTC. Protein: CASSSPWDGRAYEQYF.

The CDR3 nucleotides read TGTGCCAGCAGCCGAAGGGGGACCGGTGAACTAGCGGAACAACTACGCAATGAGCAGTTCTTC. It yields the protein CASSRRGTGELAEQLRNEQFF. J is TRBJ2-1 and V is TRBV7-8; 8 bases align to TRBD2. This CDR3 contains 21 residues. The J segment lost 6 bases and the V segment lost 5 bases, leaving 27 bases of the junction unmatched. Looked up from germline, CDR1 is SGHVS and CDR2 is FQNEAQ. Looking up the rest from reference TRBV7-8 and TRBJ2-1 gives the full variable domain: GAGVSQSPRYKVAKRGQDVALRCDPISGHVSLFWYQQALGQGPEFLTYFQNEAQLDKSGLPSDRFFAERPEGSVSTLKIQRTQQEDSAVYLCASSRRGTGELAEQLRNEQFFGPGTRLTVL.

The chain couples TRBV30 to TRBJ1-3; 7 nucleotides line up with TRBD1. Germline CDR1 reads GTSNPN; CDR2 reads SVGIG (reference sequence). The junction had 6 bases not matched to a gene; V was cut back by 0 bases and J by 4 bases. The CDR3 runs to 15 residues. The CDR3 DNA is TGTGCCTGGAGTGTAAGCAGGGGGTTCGGAAACACCATATATTTT. Translating it yields CAWSVSRGFGNTIYF.

This clonotype was picked up a small number of times. V gene TRBV11-2 combines with J gene TRBJ2-1; D unresolved. V was clipped by 5 bases and J by 8 bases, with 4 bases between them. Germline V gene lookup returns CDR1 SGHAT and CDR2 FQNNGV. CDR3 size: 10 residues. CDR3 in DNA: TGTGCCAGCAGCGGGTATGAGCAGTTCTTC. Residues: CASSGYEQFF.

This clonotype showed up many times. J is TRBJ1-2 and V is TRBV30; D possibly corresponds to TRBD1 (5 bases). Between the trimmed V and J ends, which lost 1 base and 10 bases, there was a span of 13 bases. This CDR3 spans 12 amino acids. CDR1 and CDR2 (germline): GTSNPN, SVGIG (reference sequence). The CDR3 loop is CAWSGDRVAYTF. CDR3 sequence (DNA): TGTGCCTGGAGTGGCGACAGAGTCGCCTACACCTTC.

A word on this clonotype: A single base separates this from a much larger clone, so it may be a read error. In DNA, the CDR3 is TGTGCCAGCAGTTACTCGCAACTATCGGGAACCTACGAGCAGTACTTC. Its translation: CASSYSQLSGTYEQYF. The chain couples TRBV6-2 or TRBV6-3 to TRBJ2-7; D is possibly TRBD2 (5 bases). The CDR3 runs 16 residues. Trimming took off 0 bases at V and 2 bases at J, with 14 bases between the two ends. CDR1 and CDR2 from the germline V gene are MNHEY and SVGEGT.

This chain's CDR3 is CASSQDQTGRLMNTEAFF. The DNA of the CDR3 is TGCGCCAGCAGCCAAGATCAAACAGGCCGTCTAATGAACACTGAAGCTTTCTTT. This chain joins TRBV4-1 and TRBJ1-1; tentative D call: TRBD1 (5 bases). Trimming shortened V by 0 bases and J by 0 bases, and 17 bases separated the two germline ends. The CDR3 length is 18 residues. Germline CDR1 reads MGHRA; CDR2 reads YSYEKL.

The CDR3, as DNA: TGCGCCAGCAGCCCATTGAGGGACAGGGAAGCTTTCTTT. The encoded protein is CASSPLRDREAFF. The rearrangement joins TRBV4-1 to TRBJ1-1; 8 bases are a match to TRBD1. CDR1 is MGHRA, CDR2 YSYEKL, per germline. This CDR3 is built from 13 residues. V trimming: 4 bases; J trimming: 8 bases; junction bases outside the gene matches: 6.

This clonotype was seen repeatedly, ten times or more. The CDR3 sequence: CASTAWGAGLEQFF. The CDR3 coding sequence is TGTGCCAGCACCGCCTGGGGAGCGGGACTTGAGCAGTTCTTC. This chain joins TRBV11-2 and TRBJ2-1, with TRBD2 identical over 7 bases. This CDR3 has 14 amino acids. The V gene end was trimmed by 7 bases and the J gene end by 9 bases; junction bases not matched to a gene: 12. Per the germline V gene, CDR1 is SGHAT and CDR2 is FQNNGV.